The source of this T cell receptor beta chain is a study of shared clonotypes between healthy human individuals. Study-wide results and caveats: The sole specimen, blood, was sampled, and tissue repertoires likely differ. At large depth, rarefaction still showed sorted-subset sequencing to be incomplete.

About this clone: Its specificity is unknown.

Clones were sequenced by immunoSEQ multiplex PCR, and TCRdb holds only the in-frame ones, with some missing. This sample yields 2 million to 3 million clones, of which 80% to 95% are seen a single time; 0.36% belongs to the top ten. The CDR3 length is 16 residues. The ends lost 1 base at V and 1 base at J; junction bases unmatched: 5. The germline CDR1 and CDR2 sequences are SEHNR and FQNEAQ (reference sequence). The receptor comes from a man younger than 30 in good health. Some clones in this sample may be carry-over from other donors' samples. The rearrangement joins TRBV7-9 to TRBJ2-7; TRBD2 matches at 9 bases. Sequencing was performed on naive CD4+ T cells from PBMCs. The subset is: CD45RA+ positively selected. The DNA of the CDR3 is TGTGCCAGCAGCTTAGGTCCTAGCGGGAATTCCTACGAGCAGTACTTC. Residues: CASSLGPSGNSYEQYF.